The clone carrying this T cell receptor beta chain has just a few counts. The method was immunoSEQ multiplex PCR; TCRdb's version includes in-frame clones alone and lacks a portion of them. Counted here are approximately 30,000 clones, roughly nine tenths occurring once; the ten biggest clones make up around an eighth. V lost 5 bases and J lost 7, with 18 bases in between. CDR3 length: 15 amino acids. Looked up from germline, CDR1 is SGHAT and CDR2 is FQNNGV. The source of the sample is a study of T cell changes during pregnancy in multiple sclerosis. The rearrangement links TRBV11-2 to TRBJ2-1; TRBD2 is a possible D gene (6 bases). The sequence was obtained from a female donor with multiple sclerosis, enrolled in a pregnancy study. This material consisted of CD8+ T cells from peripheral blood mononuclear cells, taken in the first trimester of pregnancy. In DNA form, the CDR3 reads TGTGCCAGCAGCCCTCGGGACTTTGGGGGGAATGAGCAGTTCTTC. It codes for CASSPRDFGGNEQFF.